This is a list of T cell receptor beta chains from one sample in a study of T cell repertoires in cytomegalovirus infection. The antigens these receptors bind are not known. MiXCR was run by TCRdb on the reads, yielding one entry per CDR3 protein. The table lists about 890,000 distinct CDR3 sequences, less than 40% of them singletons. The sequenced sample was cultured CD8+ T cells from PBMCs, obtained from culture after CMV antigen stimulation. Every receptor here comes from a human donor in good health (CMV status not recorded). Some clones in this sample may be carry-over from other donors' samples. CDR3s include the opening cysteine and the closing phenylalanine or tryptophan. The D gene is left open where the match is weak. Only part of the rows carry a size: once, few, many, or a class if the clone is expanded.

V	J	size	D	DNA	CDR3
TRBV27	TRBJ2-2	-	-	TGTGCCAGCAGTTTATGGCCAGGGTTTGCCGGGGAGCTGTTTTTT	CASSLWPGFAGELFF
TRBV11-2	TRBJ1-6	few	-	TGTGCCAGCAGCTTAGAGGGGGACGCACCAAGCTCCTATTATTCACCCCTCCACTTT	CASSLEGDAPSSYYSPLHF
TRBV4-1	TRBJ1-1	few	-	TGCGCCAGCAGCCCGGCAATTGGTGCGAACACTGAAGCTTTCTTT	CASSPAIGANTEAFF
TRBV7-2	TRBJ2-7	-	TRBD2	TGTTCCAGCAGCTACCCGACTAGCGGGGGGGCAGAGGAGCAGTACTTC	CSSSYPTSGGAEEQYF
TRBV27	TRBJ1-6	-	-	TGTGCCAGTTGGGGGACCAACAATAATTCACCCCTCCACTTT	CASWGTNNNSPLHF
TRBV2	TRBJ2-1	few	TRBD1	TGTGCCAGCAGTGAGGGCAGGGGGATGTACAATGAGCAGTTCTTC	CASSEGRGMYNEQFF
TRBV20-1	TRBJ2-3	-	-	TGCAGTGGGAGCAAGTCCACGGATACGCAGTATTTT	CSGSKSTDTQYF
TRBV7-9	TRBJ1-4	-	-	TGTGCCAGCAGCCTGTTGGTCAGGAGGGATGAAAAACTGTTTTTT	CASSLLVRRDEKLFF
TRBV6-1	TRBJ1-6	many	-	TGTGCCAGCAGTGAGAATCTCTCACCCCTCCACTTT	CASSENLSPLHF
TRBV20-1	TRBJ2-5	-	TRBD2	TGCAGTGCTAGAGATTTTCTTGGACTAGCGGGGGAGGAGACCCAGTACTTC	CSARDFLGLAGEETQYF
TRBV7-3	TRBJ2-2	-	-	TGTGCCAGCAGCTTACTTAACGGTGCTGACACCGGGGAGCTGTTTTTT	CASSLLNGADTGELFF
TRBV20-1	TRBJ2-2	-	-	TGCAGTGCTGAGGACAGCGGGGAGCTGTTTTTT	CSAEDSGELFF
TRBV19	TRBJ2-7	-	TRBD2	TGTGCCACCTCAGCGGGGGTGGGGTACTACGAGCAGTACTTC	CATSAGVGYYEQYF
TRBV5-1	TRBJ1-1	-	TRBD1	TGCGCCAGCAGCTTGGCCGGGACAGGAGCTGAAGCTTTCTTT	CASSLAGTGAEAFF
TRBV11-1	TRBJ1-1	-	-	TGTGCCAGCAGCTTAGAGGGGTTAGGTATCACTGAAGCTTTCTTT	CASSLEGLGITEAFF
TRBV6-6	TRBJ2-3	-	-	TGTGCCAGCAGTTGGGACGTCACAGATACGCAGTATTTT	CASSWDVTDTQYF
TRBV29-1	TRBJ1-2	-	-	TGCAGCGCGCCGGCCCACCGCAATGGCTACACCTTC	CSAPAHRNGYTF
TRBV7-6	TRBJ2-7	many	TRBD1	TGTGCCAGCAGCTTAGTCCCAGGGGGCAGTAACGAGCAGTACTTC	CASSLVPGGSNEQYF
TRBV27	TRBJ2-2	few	-	TGTGCCAGCTCCTTTGGGGACCCGAACACCGGGGAGCTGTTTTTT	CASSFGDPNTGELFF
TRBV2	TRBJ2-1	-	-	TGTGCCAGCAGTGATGCGGTGAACTACAATGAGCAGTTCTTC	CASSDAVNYNEQFF
TRBV7-3	TRBJ1-2	-	-	TGTGCCAGCAGCTTCAACAGTGCTAACTATGGCTACACCTTC	CASSFNSANYGYTF
TRBV12-3/TRBV12-4	TRBJ2-6	few	-	TGTGCCAGCAGCCCCCCGGACCTTTGGGGGGCCAACGTCCTGACTTTC	CASSPPDLWGANVLTF
TRBV7-2	TRBJ1-1	many	-	TGTGCCAGCAGCTTAGGGGGGCGGGTAACTGAAGCTTTCTTT	CASSLGGRVTEAFF
TRBV2	TRBJ2-1	-	-	TGTGCCAGCAGTGATAAGCGGGTCTCCTACAATGAGCAGTTCTTC	CASSDKRVSYNEQFF
TRBV7-2	TRBJ1-1	few	-	TGTGCCAGCAGCTCATGGGAGTACGCTGAAGCTTTCTTT	CASSSWEYAEAFF
TRBV14	TRBJ2-7	-	TRBD1	TGTGCCAGCAGCCTTCGGACAGGCCCCTACGAGCAGTACTTC	CASSLRTGPYEQYF
TRBV2	TRBJ1-6	few	TRBD1	TGTGCCAGCACGAGGACAGGGGCAAATTCACCCCTCCACTTT	CASTRTGANSPLHF
TRBV20-1	TRBJ2-1	-	-	TGCAGTGCTAGAGATCGTGAGGGGTTAAACTCCTACAATGAGCAGTTCTTC	CSARDREGLNSYNEQFF
TRBV7-6	TRBJ2-1	many	TRBD2	TGTGCCAGCAGCTTAGGGTCGGGACTAGGCCAAAACAATGAGCAGTTCTTC	CASSLGSGLGQNNEQFF
TRBV12-3/TRBV12-4	TRBJ1-2	-	-	TGTGCCAGCAAAGACGGATCTAACTATGGCTACACCTTC	CASKDGSNYGYTF
TRBV9	TRBJ2-2	once	-	TGTGCCAGCAGCGTAGAGAACCAACCCACCGGGGAGCTGTTTTTT	CASSVENQPTGELFF
TRBV9	TRBJ1-5	-	-	TGTGCCAGCAGCGTAGCGGGGGACGATCAGCCCCAGCATTTT	CASSVAGDDQPQHF
TRBV6-6	TRBJ2-3	-	-	TGTGCCAGCAGTTACGTGACTAGTCCCAATACAGATACGCAGTATTTT	CASSYVTSPNTDTQYF
TRBV4-3	TRBJ2-5	-	-	TGCGCCAGCAGCCAAGAGTGGGGAGAGACCCAGTACTTC	CASSQEWGETQYF
TRBV6-1	TRBJ2-5	-	TRBD1	TGTGCCAGCAGTGAAGCCGGGACAGAAGAGACCCAGTACTTC	CASSEAGTEETQYF
TRBV19	TRBJ1-5	-	-	TGTGCCAGTAGTATTAGGTGGGGCGGTCAGCCCCAGCATTTT	CASSIRWGGQPQHF
TRBV2	TRBJ1-2	few	-	TGTGCCCTTTGGGGGATTCCAGGGAGCTACACCTTC	CALWGIPGSYTF
TRBV27	TRBJ2-2	few	-	TGTGCCAGCAGTACCCACGACACCGGGGAGCTGTTTTTT	CASSTHDTGELFF
TRBV12-3/TRBV12-4	TRBJ2-7	few	-	TGTGCCAGCACCGGGCCTGGCTCCTACGAGCAGTACTTC	CASTGPGSYEQYF
TRBV7-6	TRBJ1-2	few	-	TGTGCCAGCAGCGTACGAGCCGGCTACACCTTC	CASSVRAGYTF
TRBV7-2	TRBJ2-1	-	TRBD2	TGTGTCAGCAGCTTAGGTTCTAGCGGGCCCCTTCGGAATGAGCAGTTCTTC	CVSSLGSSGPLRNEQFF
TRBV5-1	TRBJ1-2	-	-	TGCGCCAGCAGCCCGGGCAAGGGCCCCAACTATGGCTACACCTTC	CASSPGKGPNYGYTF
TRBV4-3	TRBJ2-3	few	-	TGCGCCAGCAGCCAAGAGGGGGTAGCGGAAGACCACACAGATACGCAGTATTTT	CASSQEGVAEDHTDTQYF
TRBV2	TRBJ1-2	-	-	TGTGCCCTCCGATCAGTAGCAAATGGCTACACCTTC	CALRSVANGYTF
TRBV7-8	TRBJ1-6	once	-	TGTGTCAGCAGCTTAGAGGGAACCTATAATTCACCCCTCCACTTT	CVSSLEGTYNSPLHF
TRBV7-4	TRBJ2-5	-	TRBD2	TGTGCCAGCAGCTTAGGGGGTCGAGCGGGGAAAGAGACCCAGTACTTC	CASSLGGRAGKETQYF
TRBV7-4	TRBJ1-2	many	-	TGTGCCAGCAGCTTAGCAAAACAGGTGGGGACTAACTATGGCTACACCTTC	CASSLAKQVGTNYGYTF
TRBV7-2	TRBJ1-2	many	-	TGTGCCAGCAGCTTAACTCTACAGGGAGGGTATGGCTACACCTTC	CASSLTLQGGYGYTF
TRBV7-2	TRBJ2-1	many	TRBD1	TGTGCCAGCAGCTTAGGTGACAGGGGGGTAGATGAGCAGTTCTTC	CASSLGDRGVDEQFF
TRBV6-2/TRBV6-3	TRBJ1-1	few	-	TGTGCCAGCAGTTACTCGACCTGGGGGGGCTTGGTCGGAACTGAAGCTTTCTTT	CASSYSTWGGLVGTEAFF
TRBV6-5	TRBJ1-1	-	-	TGTGCCAGCAGTTACTCGCAGGACGGGGACACTGAAGCTTTCTTT	CASSYSQDGDTEAFF
TRBV19	TRBJ1-5	-	TRBD1	TGTGCCAGTAGGGGGACAGGGTATTTTGAGCCCCAGCATTTT	CASRGTGYFEPQHF
TRBV5-1	TRBJ2-2	few	-	TGCGCCAGCAGCTTGGAGGACCTGGGGGACACCGGGGAGCTGTTTTTT	CASSLEDLGDTGELFF